The 2 T cell receptor beta chains below all came from one sample that was sequenced in a study of beta chain features in type 1 diabetes. Study outcomes and limitations: When Type 1 diabetes patients were examined, their TCRB CDR3s proved moderately but significantly shorter in all four CD4+ subsets.

All of the isolated RNA was reverse transcribed, so expressed TCRB transcripts were sequenced. Profiled with immunoSEQ multiplex PCR; TCRdb holds only in-frame clones, not every one. Of a few hundred thousand clones detected, around 24% appear once; the ten largest clones hold 0.012%. These receptors have no known antigen. The sequenced sample consisted of naive CD4+ T cells from blood. The receptors derive from a woman aged 25-40 years with type 1 diabetes.

This clone showed up just a few times. The chain joins TRBV6-5 to TRBJ2-7, with 13 bases that match TRBD2. The CDR3 runs 15 residues. The V segment lost 10 bases and the J segment 5 bases; nucleotides outside the gene matches: 11. In germline, CDR1 is MNHEY, CDR2 SVGAGI. The CDR3 loop is CATLRLAGGSHEQYF. For the CDR3, the DNA is TGTGCCACCCTGAGACTAGCGGGAGGCAGCCACGAGCAGTACTTC.

The chain has TRBV5-4 and TRBJ2-1, with a tentative D call TRBD2 (7 bases). The CDR3 has 16 amino acids. The V end was cut by 4 bases, the J end by 0 bases, with 14 bases between. The germline CDR1 and CDR2 sequences are SGHNT and YYREEE (reference sequence). The CDR3 sequence is CASSPRGAASYNEQFF. CDR3 nucleotide sequence: TGTGCCAGCAGCCCCCGGGGGGCAGCCTCCTACAATGAGCAGTTCTTC.